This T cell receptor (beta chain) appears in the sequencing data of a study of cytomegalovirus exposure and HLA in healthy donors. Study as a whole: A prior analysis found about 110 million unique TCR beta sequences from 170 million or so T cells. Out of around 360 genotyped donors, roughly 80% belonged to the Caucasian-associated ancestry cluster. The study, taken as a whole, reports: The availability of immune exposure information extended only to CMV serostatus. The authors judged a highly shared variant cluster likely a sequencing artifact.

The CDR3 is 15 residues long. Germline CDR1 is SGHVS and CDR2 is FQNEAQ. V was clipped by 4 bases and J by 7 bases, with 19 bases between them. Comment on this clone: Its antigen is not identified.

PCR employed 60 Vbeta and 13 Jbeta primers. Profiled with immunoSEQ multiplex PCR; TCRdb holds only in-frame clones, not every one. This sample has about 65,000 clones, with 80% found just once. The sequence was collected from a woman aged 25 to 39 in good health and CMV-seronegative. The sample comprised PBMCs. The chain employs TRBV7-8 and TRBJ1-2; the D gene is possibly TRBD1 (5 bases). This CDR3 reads CASSSLGGTAVGYTF. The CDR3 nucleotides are TGTGCCAGCAGCTCCTTGGGAGGGACTGCCGTTGGCTACACCTTC. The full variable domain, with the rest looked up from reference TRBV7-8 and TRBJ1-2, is GAGVSQSPRYKVAKRGQDVALRCDPISGHVSLFWYQQALGQGPEFLTYFQNEAQLDKSGLPSDRFFAERPEGSVSTLKIQRTQQEDSAVYLCASSSLGGTAVGYTFGSGTRLTVV.